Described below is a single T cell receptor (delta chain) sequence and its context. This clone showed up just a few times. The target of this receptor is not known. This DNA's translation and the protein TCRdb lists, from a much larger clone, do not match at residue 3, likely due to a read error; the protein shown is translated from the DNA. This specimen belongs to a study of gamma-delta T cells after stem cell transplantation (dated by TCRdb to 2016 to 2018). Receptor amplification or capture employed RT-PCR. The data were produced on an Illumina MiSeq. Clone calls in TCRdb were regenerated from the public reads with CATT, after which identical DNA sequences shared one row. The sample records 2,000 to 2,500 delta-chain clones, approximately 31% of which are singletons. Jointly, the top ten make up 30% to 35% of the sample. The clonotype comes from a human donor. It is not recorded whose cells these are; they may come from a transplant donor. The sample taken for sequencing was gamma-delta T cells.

The CDR3 loop reads CARDFITGGQYTDKLIF. The DNA is TGTGCCCGTGACTTTATAACTGGGGGCCAGTACACCGATAAACTCATCTTT. The V and J genes are TRDV2 and TRDJ1; 8 bases in the middle match TRDD3. CDR1 GEAIGNYY and CDR2 EKD are derived from the germline V gene. From the cysteine through the phenylalanine, the CDR3 covers 17 amino acids. Left in the record is the CDR3 DNA by itself, 51 bases read in frame from the first base.